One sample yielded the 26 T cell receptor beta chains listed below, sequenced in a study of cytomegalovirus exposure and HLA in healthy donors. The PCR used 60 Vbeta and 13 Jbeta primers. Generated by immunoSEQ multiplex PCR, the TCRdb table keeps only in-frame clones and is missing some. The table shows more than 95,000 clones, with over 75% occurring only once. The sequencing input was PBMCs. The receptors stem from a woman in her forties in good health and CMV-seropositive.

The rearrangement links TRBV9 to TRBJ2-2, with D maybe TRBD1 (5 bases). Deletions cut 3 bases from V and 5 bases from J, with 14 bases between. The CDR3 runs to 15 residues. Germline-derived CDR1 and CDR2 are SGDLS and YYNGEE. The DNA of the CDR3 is TGTGCCAGCAGCGAGTCAGGGCGACGTACCGGGGAGCTGTTTTTT. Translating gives CASSESGRRTGELFF.

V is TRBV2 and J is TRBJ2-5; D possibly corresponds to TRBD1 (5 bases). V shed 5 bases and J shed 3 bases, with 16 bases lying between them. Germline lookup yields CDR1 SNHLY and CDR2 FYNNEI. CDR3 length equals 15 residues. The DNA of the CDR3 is TGTGCCAGCAGTCCCCAGGGCGGCAGGGAAGAGACCCAGTACTTC. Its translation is CASSPQGGREETQYF.

DNA of the CDR3: TGTGCCAGCAGTGGCGCAACTGAAGAGACCCAGTACTTC. It translates to CASSGATEETQYF. J is TRBJ2-5 and V is TRBV2; D remains ambiguous. Germline V gene data show CDR1 as SNHLY and CDR2 as FYNNEI. There are 13 residues in the CDR3. V was cut by 4 bases and J by 3 bases, with 9 bases left in between.

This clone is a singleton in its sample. Here the CDR3 reads CASSPRAGTGNEKLFF. DNA for the CDR3: TGCGCCAGCAGCCCCCGCGCCGGGACAGGAAATGAAAAACTGTTTTTT. V and J are TRBV5-1 and TRBJ1-4, with TRBD1 matching over 8 bases. V was pared by 4 bases and J by 5 bases, with 10 bases of the junction left unmatched. Germline CDR1 reads SGHRS; CDR2 reads YFSETQ. This CDR3 is 16 amino acids long.

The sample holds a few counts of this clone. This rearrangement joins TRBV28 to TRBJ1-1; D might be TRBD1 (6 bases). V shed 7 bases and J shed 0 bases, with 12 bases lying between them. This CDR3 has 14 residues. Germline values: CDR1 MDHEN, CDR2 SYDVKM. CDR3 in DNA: TGTGCCAGCACCCCAGGGGTGATGAACACTGAAGCTTTCTTT. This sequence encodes CASTPGVMNTEAFF.

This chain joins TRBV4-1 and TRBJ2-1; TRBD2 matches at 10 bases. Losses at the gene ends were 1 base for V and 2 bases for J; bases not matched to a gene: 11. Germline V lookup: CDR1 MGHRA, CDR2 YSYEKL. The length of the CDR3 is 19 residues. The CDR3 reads CASSQGLRGTSVPYNEQFF. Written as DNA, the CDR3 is TGCGCCAGCAGCCAAGGCTTAAGGGGGACTAGCGTCCCCTACAATGAGCAGTTCTTC.

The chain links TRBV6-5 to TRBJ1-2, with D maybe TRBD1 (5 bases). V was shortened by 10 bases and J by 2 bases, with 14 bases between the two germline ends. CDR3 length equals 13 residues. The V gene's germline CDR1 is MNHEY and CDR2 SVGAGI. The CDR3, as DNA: TGTGCCACCACCGTGGAGGGGAACTATGGCTACACCTTC. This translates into CATTVEGNYGYTF.

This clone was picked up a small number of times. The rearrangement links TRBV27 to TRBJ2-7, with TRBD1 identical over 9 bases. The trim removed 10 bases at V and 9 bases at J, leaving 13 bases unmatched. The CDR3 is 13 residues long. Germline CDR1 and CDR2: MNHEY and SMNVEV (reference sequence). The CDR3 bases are TGTGCCACCGCTGGGACAGGGATAATTGGGCAGTACTTC. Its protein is CATAGTGIIGQYF.

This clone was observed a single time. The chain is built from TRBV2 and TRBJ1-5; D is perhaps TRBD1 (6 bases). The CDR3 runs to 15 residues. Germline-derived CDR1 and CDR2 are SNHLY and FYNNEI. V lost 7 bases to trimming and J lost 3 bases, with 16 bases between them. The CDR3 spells CASIEIGQINQPQHF. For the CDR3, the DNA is TGTGCCAGCATCGAGATCGGACAGATCAATCAGCCCCAGCATTTT. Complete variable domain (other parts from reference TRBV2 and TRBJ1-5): EPEVTQTPSHQVTQMGQEVILRCVPISNHLYFYWYRQILGQKVEFLVSFYNNEISEKSEIFDDQFSVERPDGSNFTLKIRSTKLEDSAMYFCASIEIGQINQPQHFGDGTRLSIL.

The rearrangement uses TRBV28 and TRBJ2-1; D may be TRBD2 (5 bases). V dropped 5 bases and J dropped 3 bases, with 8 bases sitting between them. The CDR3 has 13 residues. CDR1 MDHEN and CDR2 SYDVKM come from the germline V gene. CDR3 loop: CASSTADYNEQFF. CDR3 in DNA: TGTGCCAGCAGTACAGCGGACTACAATGAGCAGTTCTTC.

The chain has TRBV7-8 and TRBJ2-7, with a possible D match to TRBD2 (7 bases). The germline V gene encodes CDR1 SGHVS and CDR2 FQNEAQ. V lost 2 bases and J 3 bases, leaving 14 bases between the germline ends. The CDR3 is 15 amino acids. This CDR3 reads CASSLFAGAFYEQYF. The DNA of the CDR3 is TGTGCCAGCAGCTTATTTGCGGGGGCTTTCTACGAGCAGTACTTC.

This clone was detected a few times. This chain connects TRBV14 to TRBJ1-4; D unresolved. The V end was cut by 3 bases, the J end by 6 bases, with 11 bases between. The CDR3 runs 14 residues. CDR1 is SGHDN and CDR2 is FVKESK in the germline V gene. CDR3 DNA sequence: TGTGCCAGCAGCCAGACAACTTTGGATGAAAAACTGTTTTTT. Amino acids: CASSQTTLDEKLFF.

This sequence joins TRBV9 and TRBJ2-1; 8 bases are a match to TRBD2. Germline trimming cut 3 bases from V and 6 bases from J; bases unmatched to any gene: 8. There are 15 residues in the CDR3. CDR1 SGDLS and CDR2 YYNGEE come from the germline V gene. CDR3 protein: CASSERAGVSNEQFF. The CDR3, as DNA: TGTGCCAGCAGCGAGCGAGCGGGAGTTAGCAATGAGCAGTTCTTC.

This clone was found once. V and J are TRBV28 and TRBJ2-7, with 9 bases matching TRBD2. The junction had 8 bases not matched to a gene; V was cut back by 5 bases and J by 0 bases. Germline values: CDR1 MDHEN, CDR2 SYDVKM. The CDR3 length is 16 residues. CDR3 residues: CASSPPTSGFSYEQYF. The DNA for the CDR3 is TGTGCCAGCAGTCCCCCGACTAGCGGCTTCTCCTACGAGCAGTACTTC.

The CDR3 loop is CASSVQALSSYEQYF. CDR3 DNA sequence: TGTGCCAGCAGCGTACAAGCTCTTAGCTCCTACGAGCAGTACTTC. J is TRBJ2-7 and V is TRBV9; no firm D call. The CDR3 extends over 15 amino acids. V lost 1 base to trimming and J lost 0 bases, with 11 bases between them. CDR1 SGDLS and CDR2 YYNGEE come from the germline V gene.

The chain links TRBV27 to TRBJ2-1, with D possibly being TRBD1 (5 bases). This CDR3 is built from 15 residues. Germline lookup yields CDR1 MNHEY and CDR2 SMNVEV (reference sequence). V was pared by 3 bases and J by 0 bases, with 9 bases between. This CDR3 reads CASSFMGPSYNEQFF. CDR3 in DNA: TGTGCCAGCAGTTTCATGGGGCCCTCCTACAATGAGCAGTTCTTC.

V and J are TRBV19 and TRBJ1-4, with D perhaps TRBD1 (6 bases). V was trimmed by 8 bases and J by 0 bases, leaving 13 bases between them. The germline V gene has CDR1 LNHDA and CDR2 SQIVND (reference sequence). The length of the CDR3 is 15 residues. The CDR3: CASRPPGATNEKLFF. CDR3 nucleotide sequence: TGTGCCAGTCGACCCCCAGGGGCAACTAATGAAAAACTGTTTTTT.

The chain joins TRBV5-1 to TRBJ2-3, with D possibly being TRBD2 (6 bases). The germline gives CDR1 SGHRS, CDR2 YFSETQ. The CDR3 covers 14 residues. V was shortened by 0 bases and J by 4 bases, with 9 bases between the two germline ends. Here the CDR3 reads CASSLEWGADTQYF. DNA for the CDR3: TGCGCCAGCAGCTTGGAGTGGGGGGCAGATACGCAGTATTTT.

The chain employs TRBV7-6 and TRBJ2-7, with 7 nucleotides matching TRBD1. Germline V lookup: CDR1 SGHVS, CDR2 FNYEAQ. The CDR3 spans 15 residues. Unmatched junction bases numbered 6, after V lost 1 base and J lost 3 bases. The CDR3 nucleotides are TGTGCCAGCAGCTTAGTAGGGACAGCGAACTACGAGCAGTACTTC. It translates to CASSLVGTANYEQYF.

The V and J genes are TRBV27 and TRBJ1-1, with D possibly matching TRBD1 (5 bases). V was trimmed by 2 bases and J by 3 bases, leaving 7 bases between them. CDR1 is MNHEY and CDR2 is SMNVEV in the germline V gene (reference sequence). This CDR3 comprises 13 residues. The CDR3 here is CASSLNRYTEAFF. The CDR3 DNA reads TGTGCCAGCAGTTTAAACAGGTACACTGAAGCTTTCTTT.

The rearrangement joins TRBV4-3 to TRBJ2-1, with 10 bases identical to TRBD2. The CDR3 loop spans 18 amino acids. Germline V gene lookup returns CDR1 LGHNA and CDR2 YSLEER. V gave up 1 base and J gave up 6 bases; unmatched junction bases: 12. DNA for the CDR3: TGCGCCAGCAGCCAAGGAGTCCAGCGGGGGGGCCGGGGCAATGAGCAGTTCTTC. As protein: CASSQGVQRGGRGNEQFF.

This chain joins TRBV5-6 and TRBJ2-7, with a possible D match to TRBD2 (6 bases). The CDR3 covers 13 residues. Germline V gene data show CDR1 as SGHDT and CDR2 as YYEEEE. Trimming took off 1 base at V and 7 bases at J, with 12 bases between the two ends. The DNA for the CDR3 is TGTGCCAGCAGCTTGTGGGGGGTTGGTGAGCAGTACTTC. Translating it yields CASSLWGVGEQYF.

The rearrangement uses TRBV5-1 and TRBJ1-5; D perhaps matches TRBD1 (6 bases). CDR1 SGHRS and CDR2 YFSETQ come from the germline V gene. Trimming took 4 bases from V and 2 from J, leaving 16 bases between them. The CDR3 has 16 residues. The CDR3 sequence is CASSPSGGAGNQPQHF. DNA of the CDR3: TGCGCCAGCAGCCCATCGGGGGGGGCCGGCAATCAGCCCCAGCATTTT. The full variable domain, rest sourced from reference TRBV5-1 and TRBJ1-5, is KAGVTQTPRYLIKTRGQQVTLSCSPISGHRSVSWYQQTPGQGLQFLFEYFSETQRNKGNFPGRFSGRQFSNSRSEMNVSTLELGDSALYLCASSPSGGAGNQPQHFGDGTRLSIL.

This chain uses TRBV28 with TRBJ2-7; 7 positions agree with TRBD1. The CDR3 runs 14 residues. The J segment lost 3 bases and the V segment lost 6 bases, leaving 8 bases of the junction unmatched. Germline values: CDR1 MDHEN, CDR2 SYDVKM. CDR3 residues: CASRGWDSYYEQYF. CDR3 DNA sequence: TGTGCCAGCAGGGGATGGGACAGCTACTACGAGCAGTACTTC.

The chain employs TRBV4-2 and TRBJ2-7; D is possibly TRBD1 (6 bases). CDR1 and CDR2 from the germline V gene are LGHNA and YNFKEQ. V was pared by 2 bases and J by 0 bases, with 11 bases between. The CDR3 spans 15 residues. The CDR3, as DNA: TGTGCCAGCAGCCAAAAGGGGGTTAGCTCCTACGAGCAGTACTTC. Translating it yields CASSQKGVSSYEQYF.

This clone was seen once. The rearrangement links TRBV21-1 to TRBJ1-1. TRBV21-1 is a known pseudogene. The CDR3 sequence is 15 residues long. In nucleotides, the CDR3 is TGTGCCAGCAGCAAAGGGGAGTATGCGAACACTGAAGCTTTCTTT. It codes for CASSKGEYANTEAFF.